This T cell receptor (beta chain) originates from a study of shared clonotypes between healthy human individuals. Generated by immunoSEQ multiplex PCR, the TCRdb table keeps only in-frame clones and is missing some. Of approximately 640,000 clones listed, about 78% are singletons. Study conclusions and caveats: Sharing across four donors was highest in naive CD4 (approximately 5%) and lowest in memory CD8 (around 0.4%). Represented genetic and exposure-history diversity was restricted by having few donors.

The length of the CDR3 is 19 residues. Germline loops: CDR1 SGHNT, CDR2 YYREEE (reference sequence). The trim removed 0 bases at V and 3 bases at J, leaving 11 bases unmatched. About this clone: Its target is unknown.

The chain is built from TRBV5-4 and TRBJ2-5, with TRBD2 identical over 13 bases. The sequencing input was memory CD4+ T cells sorted from blood. Documented subset: CD45RA-negative fraction. The sequence derives from a woman aged 25 to 39 in good health. The CDR3 is CASSLARTSGSMAEETQYF. The CDR3 nucleotides read TGTGCCAGCAGCTTGGCTCGGACTAGCGGGAGTATGGCCGAAGAGACCCAGTACTTC.